This entry lists 6 T cell receptor beta chains sequenced from one sample in a study of control samples from healthy donors and cancer patients. Repertoires were generated with immunoSEQ multiplex PCR, while TCRdb's copy carries only in-frame clones and drops some. The repertoire consists of around 130,000 clones, with roughly 84% occurring once and the leading ten covering roughly 3.2%. Sequencing was performed on blood. The receptors were sampled from a man aged 50 or older in good health.

Turning to this clone: The sample has other DNA sequences that encode this CDR3 too. V is TRBV11-2 and J is TRBJ2-7; no clear D. Trimming removed 1 base from V and 3 bases from J, with 10 bases in between. The V gene's germline CDR1 is SGHAT and CDR2 FQNNGV. This CDR3 is built from 14 residues. CDR3 region: CASSLGGGNYEQYF. The CDR3 DNA reads as TGTGCCAGCAGCTTAGGAGGCGGAAACTACGAGCAGTACTTC.

This rearrangement joins TRBV7-2 to TRBJ1-2, with D possibly being TRBD1 (6 bases). V lost 1 base to trimming and J lost 5 bases, with 11 bases between them. This CDR3 contains 14 residues. CDR1 and CDR2 (germline): SGHTA, FQGNSA. CDR3 DNA: TGTGCCAGCAGCTTAGACAGGGCGGTTTATGGCTACACCTTC. Translation gives CASSLDRAVYGYTF.

This chain uses TRBV11-3 with TRBJ2-2; unclear D gene. With 3 bases removed from V and 0 bases from J, the gap between germline ends came to 8 bases. CDR1 and CDR2 (germline): SGHNT, YENEEA. This CDR3 comprises 15 residues. The CDR3 DNA sequence: TGTGCCAGCAGCTTGTCCGGATCGAACACCGGGGAGCTGTTTTTT. Translated, it gives CASSLSGSNTGELFF.

V and J are TRBV7-3 and TRBJ2-2; the D gene could be TRBD1 or TRBD2 (5 bases each). Trimming took off 6 bases at V and 1 base at J, with 12 bases between the two ends. Germline V gene lookup returns CDR1 SGHTA and CDR2 FQGTGA. The CDR3 extends over 15 amino acids. This CDR3 reads CASRPGTKNTGELFF. CDR3 nucleotides: TGTGCCAGCAGGCCCGGGACCAAGAACACCGGGGAGCTGTTTTTT.

The V gene is TRBV19, the J gene TRBJ1-2; 7 nucleotides align to TRBD1. The CDR3 is made up of 14 amino acids. The germline gives CDR1 LNHDA, CDR2 SQIVND (reference sequence). With V trimmed by 6 bases and J by 4 bases, 8 bases remained unmatched. CDR3 region: CASSWDRTLYGYTF. The CDR3 nucleotides read TGTGCCAGTAGCTGGGACAGAACCCTCTATGGCTACACCTTC.

V usage is TRBV7-9 and J usage is TRBJ1-4; 7 bases agree with TRBD1. Germline V gene data show CDR1 as SEHNR and CDR2 as FQNEAQ (reference sequence). The CDR3 is 15 amino acids. The junction had 10 bases not matched to a gene; V was cut back by 5 bases and J by 7 bases. CDR3 protein: CASSPRQGLGEKLFF. The DNA of the CDR3 is TGTGCCAGCAGCCCCCGACAGGGTCTGGGTGAAAAACTGTTTTTT.